This T cell receptor (beta chain) was captured in a study of blood T cell repertoires in COVID-19 (dated by TCRdb to the early 2020s). About the study as a whole: Samples from collaborators originated in the United States, Italy and Spain and spanned both the acute and convalescent phases of COVID-19. The dataset comprised deeply sampled blood TCRbeta repertoires from subjects exposed to, actively infected with, or recovered from COVID-19. Sample metadata almost always included a de-identified subject ID, COVID-19 status, age in years and sex. Samples came from the ongoing ImmuneRACE study (first 160 participants) plus 1,254 subjects from 6 global collaborators. The prospective study material was composed of cDNA or gDNA derived from T cells, B-cell-depleted T cells, or PBMCs. Where HLA class I and class II types were available, the types were taken from metadata supplied by the sample provider, not from assay-based typing. A freely available public database, intended as a resource for researchers studying the immune response to SARS-CoV-2, is where the repertoires were released.

The immunoSEQ Assay, a bias-controlled multiplex PCR, was used to amplify TCRbeta CDR3 regions from genomic DNA. The paper's processing steps were these. Nucleated cell counts per sample were estimated from amplification of reference gene primers within the assay. Sequence reads were collapsed and filtered to measure the absolute abundance of every unique TCRbeta CDR3 rearrangement. For each sample, productive Simpson clonality was calculated as the square root of Simpson's diversity index over productive rearrangements. In TCRdb, the immuneACCESS table is reduced to in-frame sequences with V and J assigned. These tables do not hold every clone; where another copy was compared, an unresolved V gene accounts for under half, and the others remain unexplained. D and trimming were read from the DNA, whereas the V and J calls and clone size are those reported in that table. For this sample there are 250,000 to 350,000 clones; approximately 89% appear just once. Roughly an eighth of the sample belongs to the ten largest clones.

This clone has only a few counts. The antigen it binds to is not known. No qualities accompany the bases; no much larger clone lies one base away. From the germline V gene, CDR1 is SGHRS and CDR2 is YFSETQ. The CDR3 numbers 14 residues from cysteine through phenylalanine. Solely the CDR3 DNA is kept, with 42 bases framed from the first base. The V and J ends are trimmed by 3 bases and 0 bases, leaving 9 bases between them. What the work shows at the level of the full study, not this receptor alone: How much clinical and demographic metadata was included differed by source and by participant, and the metadata was provided uncurated.

Whole blood was collected in K2EDTA tubes by collaborating institutions according to the institutions' own protocols. Collaborator samples were shipped for TCRbeta analysis as frozen whole blood, isolated PBMCs, or DNA extracted from either sample type. Sequencing was done on a sample of peripheral blood. The chain is assembled from TRBV5-1 and TRBJ1-1, with TRBD1 perhaps the D gene, on 6 matching bases. The receptor's source is a woman aged 55-70 years with acute or convalescent COVID-19. The nucleotide sequence is given as TGCGCCAGCAGCTCCAACAGGGTGAACACTGAAGCTTTCTTT. Translated, it gives CASSSNRVNTEAFF.